The clone carrying this TCR beta chain has only a few counts. Its antigen remains unidentified. TCRdb keeps only in-frame clones here, not all; method: immunoSEQ multiplex PCR. The repertoire holds some 71,000 clones, with 84% as singletons. The sample originates from a study of OX40 agonist ivuxolimab in advanced cancers. At the level of the study: All patients had ivuxolimab intravenously every 2 weeks at 0.01 to 10 mg/kg.

General study points: Some nonresponders additionally presented with little normalized T-cell clonal expansion. The study observed clonal expansion of CD4+ and CD8+ blood T cells by week 6 at 0.1 to 3.0 mg/kg. Expanded clones were, on average, more numerous among CD8+ T cells than CD4+.

Germline assignment: CDR1 SGHNT and CDR2 YYREEE (reference sequence). V lost 1 base, J lost 4 bases, and 1 base stayed unmatched. The CDR3 is 14 residues long. This specimen consisted of CD4+ or CD8+ T cells sorted from blood, obtained in a trial of the OX40 agonist ivuxolimab. This clonotype originated in an adult with an advanced solid tumor such as melanoma, head and neck, liver or kidney cancer. This chain links TRBV5-4 with TRBJ2-3; TRBD1 matches 9 bases. The CDR3 nucleotides read TGTGCCAGCAGCTTGCGGACAGGGGCAGATACGCAGTATTTT. Translating it yields CASSLRTGADTQYF.